This T cell receptor beta chain came from a study of blood T cell repertoires in COVID-19. Study-level information: The samples span acute and convalescent COVID-19 from the United States, Italy and Spain. Sources were T cells, B-cell-depleted T cells, or PBMCs; the material itself was cDNA or gDNA.

The table came from immunoSEQ multiplex PCR; TCRdb's copy has only in-frame clones and leaves some out. The profile covers 210,000 or so clones, with roughly 82% appearing a single time and about 12% taken by the ten largest. In germline, CDR1 is SGDLS, CDR2 YYNGEE. Trimming left V 1 base short and J 9 bases short, with 11 bases between. The CDR3 runs to 13 residues. The sample consisted of peripheral blood. This sequence originates from a woman aged 35 to 49 with acute or convalescent COVID-19. The J gene is TRBJ2-1, the V gene TRBV9; maybe TRBD1 (5 bases). The CDR3 region is CASSVLGLGEQFF. CDR3 DNA: TGTGCCAGCAGCGTATTGGGGCTCGGTGAGCAGTTCTTC.